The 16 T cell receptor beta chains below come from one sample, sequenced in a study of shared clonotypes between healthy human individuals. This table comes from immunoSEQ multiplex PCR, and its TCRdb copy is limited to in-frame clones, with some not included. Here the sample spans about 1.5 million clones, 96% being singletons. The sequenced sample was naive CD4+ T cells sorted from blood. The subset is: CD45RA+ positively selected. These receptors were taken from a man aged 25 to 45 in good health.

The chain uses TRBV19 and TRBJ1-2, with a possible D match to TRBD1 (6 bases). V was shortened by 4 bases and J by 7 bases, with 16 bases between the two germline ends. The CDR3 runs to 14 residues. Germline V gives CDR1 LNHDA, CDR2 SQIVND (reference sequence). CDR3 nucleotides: TGTGCCAGTAGTAAACCGACAGGTCGGAGTGGCTACACCTTC. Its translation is CASSKPTGRSGYTF.

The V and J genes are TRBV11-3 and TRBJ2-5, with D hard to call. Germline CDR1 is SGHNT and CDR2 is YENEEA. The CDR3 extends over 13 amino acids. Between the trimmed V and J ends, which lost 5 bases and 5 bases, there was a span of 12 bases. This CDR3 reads CASSPFGRETQYF. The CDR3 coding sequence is TGTGCCAGCAGCCCCTTTGGGCGGGAGACCCAGTACTTC. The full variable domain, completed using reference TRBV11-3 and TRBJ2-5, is EAGVVQSPRYKIIEKKQPVAFWCNPISGHNTLYWYLQNLGQGPELLIRYENEEAVDDSQLPKDRFSAERLKGVDSTLKIQPAELGDSAVYLCASSPFGRETQYFGPGTRLLVL.

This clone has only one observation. Here the CDR3 DNA reads TGCGCCAGCAACCCAACGGTAGGCGCTGAAGCTTTCTTT. It translates to CASNPTVGAEAFF. This chain joins TRBV5-1 and TRBJ1-1, with D uncertain. V lost 6 bases, J lost 6 bases, and 15 bases lay in between. Germline V gene data show CDR1 as SGHRS and CDR2 as YFSETQ. This CDR3 region has 13 residues.

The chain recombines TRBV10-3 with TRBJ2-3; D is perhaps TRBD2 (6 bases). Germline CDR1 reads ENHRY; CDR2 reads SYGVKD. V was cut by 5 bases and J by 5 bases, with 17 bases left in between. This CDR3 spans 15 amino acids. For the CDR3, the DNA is TGTGCCATCAGTCGGCTAGCGCCAGCGGTAGATACGCAGTATTTT. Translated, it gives CAISRLAPAVDTQYF.

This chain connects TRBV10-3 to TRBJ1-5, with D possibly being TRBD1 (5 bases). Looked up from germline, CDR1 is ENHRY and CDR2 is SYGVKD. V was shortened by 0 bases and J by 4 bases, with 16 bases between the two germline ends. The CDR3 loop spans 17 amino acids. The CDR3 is CAISESSVQGHNQPQHF. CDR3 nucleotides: TGTGCCATCAGTGAGTCTTCGGTGCAGGGTCATAATCAGCCCCAGCATTTT.

This chain's CDR3 is CASSLAAGELFF. For the CDR3, the DNA is TGTGCCAGCAGCTTAGCGGCCGGGGAGCTGTTTTTT. The chain joins TRBV11-1 to TRBJ2-2, with D unresolved. This CDR3 contains 12 residues. In germline, CDR1 is SGHAT, CDR2 FQDESV (reference sequence). Trimming shortened V by 0 bases and J by 6 bases, and 2 bases separated the two germline ends.

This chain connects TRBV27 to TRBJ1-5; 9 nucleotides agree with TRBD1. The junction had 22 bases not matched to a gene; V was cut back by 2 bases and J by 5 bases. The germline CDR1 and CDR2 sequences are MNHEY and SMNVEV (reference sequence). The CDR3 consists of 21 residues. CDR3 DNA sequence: TGTGCCAGCAGTTTACGACCGCCGTCCCGGGACAGGGCTCGTGACTATCAGCCCCAGCATTTT. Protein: CASSLRPPSRDRARDYQPQHF.

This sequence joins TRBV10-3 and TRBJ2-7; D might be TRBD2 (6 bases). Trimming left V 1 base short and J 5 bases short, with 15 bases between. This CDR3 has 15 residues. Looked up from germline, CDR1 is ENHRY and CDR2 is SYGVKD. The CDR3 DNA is TGTGCCATCAGTGAGTTGGGGGGACTGATGGACGAGCAGTACTTC. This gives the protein CAISELGGLMDEQYF.

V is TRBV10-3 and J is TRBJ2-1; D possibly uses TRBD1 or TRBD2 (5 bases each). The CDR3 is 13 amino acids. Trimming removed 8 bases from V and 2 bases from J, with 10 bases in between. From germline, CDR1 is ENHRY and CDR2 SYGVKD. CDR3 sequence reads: CAIFRDAYNEQFF. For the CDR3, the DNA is TGTGCCATCTTCCGGGACGCCTACAATGAGCAGTTCTTC.

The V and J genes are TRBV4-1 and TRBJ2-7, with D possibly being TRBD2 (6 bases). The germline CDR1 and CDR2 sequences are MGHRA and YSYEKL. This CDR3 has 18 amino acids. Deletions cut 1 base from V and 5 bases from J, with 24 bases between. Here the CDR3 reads CASSQGGVEGRIFNEQYF. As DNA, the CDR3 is TGCGCCAGCAGCCAAGGGGGGGTCGAGGGGCGAATTTTCAACGAGCAGTACTTC.

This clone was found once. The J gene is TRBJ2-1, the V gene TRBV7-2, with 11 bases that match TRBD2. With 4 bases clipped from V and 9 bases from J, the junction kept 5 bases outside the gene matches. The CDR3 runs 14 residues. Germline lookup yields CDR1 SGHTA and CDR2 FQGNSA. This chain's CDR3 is CASSSLAGAVEQFF. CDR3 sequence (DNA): TGTGCCAGCAGCTCACTAGCGGGAGCAGTTGAGCAGTTCTTC.

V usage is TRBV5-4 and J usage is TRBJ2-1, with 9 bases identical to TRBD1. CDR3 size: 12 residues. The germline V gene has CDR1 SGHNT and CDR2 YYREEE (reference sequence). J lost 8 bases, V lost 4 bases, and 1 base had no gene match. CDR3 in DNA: TGTGCCAGCAGCCGGACAGGGGATGAGCAGTTCTTC. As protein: CASSRTGDEQFF.

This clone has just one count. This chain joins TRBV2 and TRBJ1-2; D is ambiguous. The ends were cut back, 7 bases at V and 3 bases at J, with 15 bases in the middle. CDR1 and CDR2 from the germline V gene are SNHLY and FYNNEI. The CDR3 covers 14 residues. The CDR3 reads CASMEGIRYYGYTF. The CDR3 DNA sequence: TGTGCCAGCATGGAGGGTATTCGGTACTATGGCTACACCTTC.

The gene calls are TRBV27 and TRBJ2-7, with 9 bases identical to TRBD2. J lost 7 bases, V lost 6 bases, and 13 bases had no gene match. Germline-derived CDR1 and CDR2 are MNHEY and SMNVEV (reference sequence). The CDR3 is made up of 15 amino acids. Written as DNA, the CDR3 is TGTGCCAGCAGCCGGATAGCGGGAGTCGTTGGAGAGCAGTACTTC. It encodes CASSRIAGVVGEQYF.

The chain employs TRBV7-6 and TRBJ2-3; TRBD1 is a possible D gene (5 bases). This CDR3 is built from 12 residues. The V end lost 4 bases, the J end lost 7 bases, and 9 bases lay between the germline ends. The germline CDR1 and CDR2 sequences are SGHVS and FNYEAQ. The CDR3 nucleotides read TGTGCCAGCAGCTCAAGGGGTAATACGCAGTATTTT. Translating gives CASSSRGNTQYF.

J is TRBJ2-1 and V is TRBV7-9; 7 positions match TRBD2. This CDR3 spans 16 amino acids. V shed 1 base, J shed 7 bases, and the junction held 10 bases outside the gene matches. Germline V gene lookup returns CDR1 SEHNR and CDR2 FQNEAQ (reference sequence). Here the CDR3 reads CASSLVLADSGNEQFF. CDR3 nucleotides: TGTGCCAGCAGCTTAGTGCTAGCGGACTCGGGGAATGAGCAGTTCTTC.